Shown below are 18 T cell receptor beta chains from a single sample sequenced in a study of blood T cell repertoires in COVID-19. This table comes from immunoSEQ multiplex PCR, and its TCRdb copy is limited to in-frame clones, with some not included. The sample consists of roughly 220,000 clones, roughly 84% of them appearing once. Material: PBMCs or T cells enriched from blood (not recorded which). These receptors all stem from a woman in her 40s who had recovered from COVID-19.

The chain is built from TRBV7-3 and TRBJ2-1; TRBD2 aligns across 8 bases. Germline-derived CDR1 and CDR2 are SGHTA and FQGTGA. The ends lost 5 bases at V and 7 bases at J; junction bases unmatched: 7. The CDR3 is 14 residues long. The CDR3 reads CASSPGTSGNEQFF. The CDR3, as DNA: TGTGCCAGCAGCCCCGGGACTAGTGGGAATGAGCAGTTCTTC.

This chain links TRBV24-1 with TRBJ2-1; 9 bases agree with TRBD2. CDR1 and CDR2 (germline): KGHDR, SFDVKD. The CDR3 has 16 amino acids. V shed 3 bases, J shed 5 bases, and the junction held 7 bases outside the gene matches. Here the CDR3 reads CATSDLGSGRNNEQFF. In DNA, the CDR3 is TGTGCCACCAGTGATCTTGGTAGCGGGAGAAACAATGAGCAGTTCTTC.

This rearrangement joins TRBV7-2 to TRBJ2-3; 11 bases map to TRBD2. The V segment lost 4 bases and the J segment 0 bases; nucleotides outside the gene matches: 3. The CDR3 has 16 residues. Germline values: CDR1 SGHTA, CDR2 FQGNSA. For the CDR3, the DNA is TGTGCCAGCAGCTCTTGGACTAGCGGGAGCACAGATACGCAGTATTTT. Residues: CASSSWTSGSTDTQYF.

The rearrangement uses TRBV30 and TRBJ2-1; 9 bases are shared with TRBD2. V lost 4 bases and J lost 8; bases outside the gene matches: 12. The germline CDR1 and CDR2 sequences are GTSNPN and SVGIG (reference sequence). The CDR3 spans 15 residues. The CDR3 region is CAWTLTRREGHEQFF. The CDR3, as DNA: TGTGCCTGGACGCTAACCCGGCGGGAGGGCCATGAGCAGTTCTTC.

The rearrangement joins TRBV4-1 to TRBJ2-1; 9 bases fit TRBD2. The CDR3 has 16 amino acids. Germline V CDR1 and CDR2: MGHRA, YSYEKL. V was clipped by 2 bases and J by 7 bases; unmatched bases: 9. The CDR3 reads CASSQKFSGRGNEQFF. The CDR3, as DNA: TGCGCCAGCAGCCAAAAGTTTAGCGGGAGAGGGAATGAGCAGTTCTTC.

The chain couples TRBV7-7 to TRBJ2-1; D is undetermined. The CDR3 has 15 residues. Trimming stripped 5 bases from V and 0 bases from J, with 11 bases between. Germline CDR1 is SSHAT and CDR2 is FNYEAQ (reference sequence). The CDR3 region is CASSPLPSSYNEQFF. In DNA form, the CDR3 reads TGTGCCAGCAGCCCCTTACCGAGCTCCTACAATGAGCAGTTCTTC.

The rearrangement joins TRBV10-3 to TRBJ2-3, with D perhaps matching TRBD2 (6 bases). Germline V gives CDR1 ENHRY, CDR2 SYGVKD. Trimming cost V 10 bases and J 2 bases, with 22 bases left between them. The CDR3 contains 16 residues. CDR3 DNA: TGTGCCACCGCCGGAGGGAACGGAATCAACACAGATACGCAGTATTTT. This translates into CATAGGNGINTDTQYF.

The chain uses TRBV27 and TRBJ1-5; TRBD1 matches at 7 bases. V dropped 1 base and J dropped 1; count of bases not matched to a gene: 4. CDR1 is MNHEY and CDR2 is SMNVEV in the germline V gene (reference sequence). CDR3 length: 16 amino acids. This CDR3 is CASSLLQGLSNQPQHF. The CDR3 bases are TGTGCCAGCAGTTTATTACAGGGGTTGAGCAATCAGCCCCAGCATTTT.

This clone turned up a few times. The gene calls are TRBV9 and TRBJ2-7; 11 bases line up with TRBD1. Germline V gene lookup returns CDR1 SGDLS and CDR2 YYNGEE. This CDR3 has 15 amino acids. Unmatched junction bases numbered 14, after V lost 3 bases and J lost 12 bases. The CDR3 DNA reads as TGTGCCAGCAGCGGACGGACAGCCGGGACAGGGGGGCTGTACTTC. Its translation: CASSGRTAGTGGLYF.

This clone has a handful of counts. V gene TRBV5-1 combines with J gene TRBJ2-2; perhaps TRBD2 as D (6 bases). The CDR3 covers 16 residues. Germline assignment: CDR1 SGHRS and CDR2 YFSETQ. The ends were cut back, 3 bases at V and 5 bases at J, with 17 bases in the middle. The CDR3 sequence is CASSSVTRRETGELFF. CDR3 in DNA: TGCGCCAGCAGCTCCGTGACACGGAGGGAAACCGGGGAGCTGTTTTTT.

The chain carries TRBV27 and TRBJ2-7; D may be TRBD1 (6 bases). The CDR3 length is 14 residues. CDR1 MNHEY and CDR2 SMNVEV come from the germline V gene (reference sequence). The V and J ends lost 8 bases and 0 bases respectively, with 14 bases between them. The CDR3 bases are TGTGCCAGCCGGTGGGACATCGACTCCTACGAGCAGTACTTC. Amino acids: CASRWDIDSYEQYF.

The J gene is TRBJ2-1, the V gene TRBV24-1; TRBD1 matches 8 bases. Germline CDR1 KGHDR, CDR2 SFDVKD. The CDR3 sequence is 14 residues long. The junction had 11 bases not matched to a gene; V was cut back by 9 bases and J by 8 bases. CDR3 sequence: CATGERTGFDEQFF. As DNA, the CDR3 is TGTGCCACCGGGGAAAGGACAGGGTTCGATGAGCAGTTCTTC.

V gene TRBV7-8 combines with J gene TRBJ2-6; no firm D call. Per germline, CDR1 SGHVS and CDR2 FQNEAQ. There are 16 residues in the CDR3. V dropped 5 bases and J dropped 1 base, with 12 bases sitting between them. CDR3 nucleotide sequence: TGTGCCAGCAGCCCTGATGCCCGGTCTGGGGCCAACGTCCTGACTTTC. It specifies CASSPDARSGANVLTF.

This chain joins TRBV19 and TRBJ1-1; D is perhaps TRBD1 (5 bases). This CDR3 is 10 amino acids long. Deletions cut 8 bases from V and 8 bases from J, with 9 bases between. CDR1 LNHDA and CDR2 SQIVND come from the germline V gene (reference sequence). The DNA for the CDR3 is TGTGCCAGTTACGGGGGGGAAGCTTTCTTT. Its translation: CASYGGEAFF.

This chain joins TRBV4-1 and TRBJ1-5; no clear D. Trimming cost V 2 bases and J 0 bases, with 8 bases left between them. The CDR3 has 15 amino acids. The germline V gene encodes CDR1 MGHRA and CDR2 YSYEKL. The CDR3 DNA sequence: TGCGCCAGCAGCCAAACACCTTATAGCAATCAGCCCCAGCATTTT. Protein sequence: CASSQTPYSNQPQHF.

This chain joins TRBV5-1 and TRBJ2-1; TRBD1 aligns across 8 bases. The CDR3 extends over 13 amino acids. CDR1 and CDR2 from the germline V gene are SGHRS and YFSETQ. The V gene end was trimmed by 4 bases and the J gene end by 10 bases; junction bases not matched to a gene: 7. CDR3 in DNA: TGCGCCAGCAGCCAGGGGGACAGGCGGGAGCAGTTCTTC. This translates into CASSQGDRREQFF. Complete variable domain (other parts from reference TRBV5-1 and TRBJ2-1): KAGVTQTPRYLIKTRGQQVTLSCSPISGHRSVSWYQQTPGQGLQFLFEYFSETQRNKGNFPGRFSGRQFSNSRSEMNVSTLELGDSALYLCASSQGDRREQFFGPGTRLTVL.

V and J are TRBV11-2 and TRBJ2-1; tentatively, D is TRBD2 (6 bases). This CDR3 has 14 residues. Trimming took off 5 bases at V and 5 bases at J, with 13 bases between the two ends. CDR1 is SGHAT and CDR2 is FQNNGV in the germline V gene. CDR3 DNA sequence: TGTGCCAGCAGCCTACGGGACTCGAACAATGAGCAGTTCTTC. Protein product: CASSLRDSNNEQFF.

The J gene is TRBJ1-1, the V gene TRBV14; D not certain. V dropped 1 base and J dropped 8 bases, with 17 bases sitting between them. The CDR3 contains 15 residues. Germline CDR1 SGHDN, CDR2 FVKESK. The CDR3, as DNA: TGTGCCAGCAGCCAAGGAGGAACGGGAACCCTCGAAGCTTTCTTT. Translating it yields CASSQGGTGTLEAFF.